Detailed here is one T cell receptor beta chain. There are many counts of this clonotype. Its antigen target is currently unknown. The input lacks base qualities; no much larger clone sits a single base away. The data stem from a study of regulatory T cells in long-lasting Graves disease (dated by TCRdb to the early 2020s). Regarding the complete study: To count as having persistent Graves' disease, a patient had to have received antithyroid drug treatment for over 5 years with TSH receptor autoantibodies remaining persistently positive. Peripheral blood TCR sequencing and RNA sequencing compared persistent Graves' disease patients with newly diagnosed Graves' disease patients. The study was conducted in China and was registered as a clinical trial. A total of about 35 samples underwent TCR sequencing, from about 13 patients with persistent Graves' disease and some 20 patients with newly diagnosed Graves' disease. In the clinical cohort, patients with persistent Graves' disease had used antithyroid drugs for an average of about 9.3 years.

The sample's time point label, in plain terms: persistent/refractory GD, antithyroid drugs over 5 years with positive TRAb. For both TCR sequencing and RNA sequencing, RNA was extracted from PBMCs in TRIzol. The diagnosis of Graves' disease followed American Thyroid Association guidelines. Recruitment of patients was carried out at an endocrinology department in Xi'an, China. Each patient gave roughly 8.4 milliliters of peripheral blood, collected in an EDTA anticoagulant tube. Ficoll Paque Plus density gradient separation was used to isolate PBMCs, and no additional T cell sorting was done. An Agilent 2100 Bioanalyzer and agarose gel were used to assess RNA quality, and a NanoDrop 2000 was used to measure RNA concentration. Trimming accounts for 6 bases at V and 4 bases at J, while the number of junction bases matched to no gene is 2. The CDR3, cysteine through phenylalanine, is 14 amino acids long. This entry keeps only the CDR3 DNA: 42 bases, framed from base 1.

What the authors observed across the whole study: Persistent Graves' disease patients showed lower TCR Shannon entropy and fewer highly expanded clones than newly diagnosed patients, suggesting clonal expansion. Only the TCR beta chain was sequenced and analyzed. Persistent disease showed preferential use of TRBV28, TRBJ1-2 and TRBJ2-5, whereas newly diagnosed disease favored TRBV20-1 and TRBJ2-1. Peripheral blood alone was examined, since thyroid tissue, which constituted the primary lesion, could not be accessed. Persistent patients shared more public clonotypes among themselves (around 2,500) than newly diagnosed patients did (over 950). The authors noted that the small sample size was a limitation that may lower accuracy.

The method behind the library was multiplex PCR. This sample was sequenced with an Illumina HiSeq 4000. TCR beta libraries were built with iRepertoire HTBI primers and Arm-PCR amplification of CDR3 regions. Gel purification was performed on PCR products prior to sequencing. On the authors' methods: A total of roughly 67 TRBV and some 13 TRBJ segments were identified across samples and were used for gene usage analysis of CDR3 amino acid clonotypes. COPE and FqMerger were used to merge filtered high-quality paired reads into contigs. BLAST was used to align contigs to IMGT TRBV, TRBD and TRBJ reference genes, and CDR3 was defined according to IMGT. Clonotypes above 0.1% frequency were classified as highly expanded clones. Shannon entropy served as the measure of repertoire diversity, while the Gini coefficient captured V-J evenness. A clonotype was considered public if more than one individual shared it. TCRdb reprocessed the public reads (quality trimming at Q25 with fastp, clone calling with MiXCR) and kept in-frame beta chains. Rows with one shared CDR3 protein collapse into an entry with the most common genes and DNA. It is TCRdb's table, rather than the study itself, that gives the V and J calls and clone size. The sample profile shows a few hundred thousand distinct CDR3 sequences; approximately 25% of them were found once. Around a quarter of the sample rests with the top ten.

This receptor was taken from a woman between 35 and 50 years old with Graves disease. Donor details come from another sample of the same person, matched by shared clones. The input for sequencing was peripheral blood mononuclear cells (PBMCs), taken when the disease was refractory, from a patient treated with antithyroid drugs. Recombination joined TRBV12-3 or TRBV12-4 with TRBJ2-5; 13 central nucleotides agree with TRBD2. The CDR3 region: CASRLAGGPETQYF. The sequence in DNA is TGTGCCAGCAGACTAGCGGGAGGGCCAGAGACCCAGTACTTC.